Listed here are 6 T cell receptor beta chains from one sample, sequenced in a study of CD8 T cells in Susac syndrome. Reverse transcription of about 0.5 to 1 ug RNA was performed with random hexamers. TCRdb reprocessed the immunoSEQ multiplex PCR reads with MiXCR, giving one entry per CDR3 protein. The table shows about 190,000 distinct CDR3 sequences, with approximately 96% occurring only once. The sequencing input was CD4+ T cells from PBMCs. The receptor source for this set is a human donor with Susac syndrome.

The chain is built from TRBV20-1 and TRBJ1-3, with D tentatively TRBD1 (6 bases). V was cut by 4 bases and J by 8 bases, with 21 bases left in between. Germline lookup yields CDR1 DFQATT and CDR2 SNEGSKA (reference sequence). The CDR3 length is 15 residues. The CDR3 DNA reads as TGCAGTGCTACCCCCCGGGACCGTCACAGGGACACCATATATTTT. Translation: CSATPRDRHRDTIYF.

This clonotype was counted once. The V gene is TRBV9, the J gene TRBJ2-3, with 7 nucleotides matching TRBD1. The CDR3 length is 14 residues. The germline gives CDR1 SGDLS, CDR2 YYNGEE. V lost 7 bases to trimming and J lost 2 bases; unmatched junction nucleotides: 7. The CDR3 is CASDRDSDTDTQYF. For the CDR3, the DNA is TGTGCCAGCGACCGGGACAGCGACACAGATACGCAGTATTTT.

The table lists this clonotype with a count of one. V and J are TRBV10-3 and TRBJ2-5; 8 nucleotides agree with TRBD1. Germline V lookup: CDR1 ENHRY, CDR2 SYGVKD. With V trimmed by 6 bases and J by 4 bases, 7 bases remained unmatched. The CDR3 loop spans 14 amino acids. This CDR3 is CAIRMTGVGETQYF. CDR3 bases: TGTGCCATCAGGATGACAGGGGTGGGAGAGACCCAGTACTTC.

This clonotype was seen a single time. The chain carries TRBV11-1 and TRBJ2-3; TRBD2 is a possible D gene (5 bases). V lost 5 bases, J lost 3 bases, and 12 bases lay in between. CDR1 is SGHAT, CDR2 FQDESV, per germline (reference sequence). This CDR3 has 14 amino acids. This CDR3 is CASSRPTGTDTQYF. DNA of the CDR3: TGTGCCAGCAGCCGCCCCACGGGGACAGATACGCAGTATTTT.

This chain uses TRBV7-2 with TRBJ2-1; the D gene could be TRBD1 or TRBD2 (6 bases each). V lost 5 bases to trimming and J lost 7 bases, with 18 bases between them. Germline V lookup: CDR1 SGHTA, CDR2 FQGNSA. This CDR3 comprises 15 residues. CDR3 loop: CASSTSGTGRNEQFF. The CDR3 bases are TGTGCCAGCAGCACAAGCGGCACAGGGAGGAATGAGCAGTTCTTC.

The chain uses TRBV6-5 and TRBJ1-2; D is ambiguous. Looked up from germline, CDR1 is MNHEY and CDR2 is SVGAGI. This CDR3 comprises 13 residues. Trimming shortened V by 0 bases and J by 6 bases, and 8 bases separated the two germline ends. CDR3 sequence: CASSYSKVDGYTF. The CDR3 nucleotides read TGTGCCAGCAGTTACTCCAAGGTCGATGGCTACACCTTC.